The 28 T cell receptor beta chains presented below share a single source sample, sequenced in a study of T cells in Graves' hyperthyroidism and ophthalmopathy. Amplified regions were TCR beta CDR3 sequences from RNA transcripts. The TCR CDR3 was amplified in a first-round RT-PCR using the HTBI primer set. TCRdb called the multiplex PCR reads again in MiXCR, with one record for every CDR3 protein. The sample lists about 380,000 distinct CDR3 sequences, under 20% occurring once. Specimen: blood. Source of these receptors: a man younger than 35 with Graves' ophthalmopathy.

The V call is TRBV27, the J call TRBJ2-2; D is possibly TRBD2 (6 bases). Germline CDR1 reads MNHEY; CDR2 reads SMNVEV (reference sequence). CDR3 size: 18 residues. V was cut by 7 bases and J by 3 bases, with 24 bases left in between. The CDR3 nucleotides read TGTGCCAGCACCCTAGGGAGGTGGGGATTGGAGGACACCGGGGAGCTGTTTTTT. This gives the protein CASTLGRWGLEDTGELFF.

This clonotype was counted only a few times. V gene TRBV6-1 combines with J gene TRBJ1-4; 8 nucleotides line up with TRBD1. The germline V gene encodes CDR1 MNHNS and CDR2 SASEGT. With 0 bases clipped from V and 8 bases from J, the junction kept 8 bases outside the gene matches. This CDR3 spans 16 amino acids. In DNA form, the CDR3 reads TGTGCCAGCAGTGAAGCGCCAGGACAGGGAGACGAAAAACTGTTTTTT. Its translation is CASSEAPGQGDEKLFF.

CDR3 bases: TGTGCCAGCTCAATCTACTTCCCGGGACAGGGTCTGGTCGAAGAGCAGTACTTC. Protein product: CASSIYFPGQGLVEEQYF. V usage is TRBV7-6 and J usage is TRBJ2-7, with 9 bases that match TRBD1. Trimming at V came to 8 bases and at J to 7 bases, leaving 24 bases not matched to a gene. Germline CDR1 reads SGHVS; CDR2 reads FNYEAQ. The CDR3 covers 18 residues.

V gene TRBV6-1 combines with J gene TRBJ1-3, with D possibly TRBD1 on 5 matching bases. The CDR3 is made up of 16 amino acids. With 1 base removed from V and 0 bases from J, the gap between germline ends came to 10 bases. The V gene's germline CDR1 is MNHNS and CDR2 SASEGT. CDR3 sequence: CASSEVRDPSGNTIYF. The CDR3 DNA sequence: TGTGCCAGCAGTGAAGTCCGGGACCCCTCTGGAAACACCATATATTTT.

This clonotype has ten or more counts. CDR3 sequence: CASSSIPGQGARNEQFF. CDR3 nucleotide sequence: TGTGCCAGCAGCTCAATCCCGGGACAGGGGGCTAGGAATGAGCAGTTCTTC. This chain uses TRBV11-2 with TRBJ2-1; TRBD1 agrees at 12 bases. Germline trimming cut 4 bases from V and 7 bases from J; bases unmatched to any gene: 11. Germline CDR1 is SGHAT and CDR2 is FQNNGV. The CDR3 runs to 17 residues.

This clonotype was detected ten times or more. The chain joins TRBV5-1 to TRBJ1-2; 12 positions agree with TRBD1. The CDR3 runs 16 residues. V trimming: 3 bases; J trimming: 8 bases; junction bases outside the gene matches: 11. The germline V gene has CDR1 SGHRS and CDR2 YFSETQ. The CDR3 nucleotides are TGCGCCAGCAGCTGGGGACAGGGGGCAGTGAATGAGGGCTACACCTTC. Its protein is CASSWGQGAVNEGYTF.

This clonotype was seen ten or more times. The V and J genes are TRBV6-5 and TRBJ1-2; TRBD1 is a possible D gene (5 bases). Germline V gene lookup returns CDR1 MNHEY and CDR2 SVGAGI. Trimming pared 3 bases from V and 5 bases from J, leaving 16 bases between. This CDR3 is built from 15 residues. The CDR3 loop is CASSYKVGTLYGYTF. The CDR3 DNA reads TGTGCCAGCAGTTATAAAGTGGGGACGTTATATGGCTACACCTTC.

This clonotype has just a few counts. The V gene is TRBV6-2 or TRBV6-3, the J gene TRBJ1-3; D call uncertain. V lost 0 bases and J 0 bases, leaving 12 bases between the germline ends. Per germline, CDR1 MNHEY and CDR2 SVGEGT. The CDR3 extends over 17 amino acids. The DNA for the CDR3 is TGTGCCAGCAGTTACTCGACTGGCAGTGTCTCTGGAAACACCATATATTTT. Residues: CASSYSTGSVSGNTIYF.

This clonotype appeared a few times. V usage is TRBV10-2 and J usage is TRBJ2-7; D remains ambiguous. Trimming took 4 bases from V and 0 from J, leaving 4 bases between them. CDR1 and CDR2 (germline): WSHSY, SAAADI. The CDR3 has 12 residues. CDR3 bases: TGCGCCAGCAGTGTCAGCTCCTACGAGCAGTACTTC. Translated: CASSVSSYEQYF.

For this clonotype: One base away lies a much larger clone, so this may be a sequencing read error. The chain links TRBV20-1 to TRBJ2-1, with 9 nucleotides matching TRBD2. The CDR3 consists of 16 residues. The J segment lost 9 bases and the V segment lost 0 bases, leaving 12 bases of the junction unmatched. CDR1 DFQATT and CDR2 SNEGSKA come from the germline V gene (reference sequence). The CDR3, as DNA: TGCAGTGCTAGAGACCGAGGAGGCGGGGGGGGCTCTGAGCAGTTCTTC. It yields the protein CSARDRGGGGGSEQFF.

This clonotype was counted only a few times. V usage is TRBV29-1 and J usage is TRBJ1-3, with D maybe TRBD1 (6 bases). V shed 5 bases and J shed 3 bases, with 11 bases lying between them. There are 13 residues in the CDR3. The V gene's germline CDR1 is SQVTM and CDR2 ANQGSEA. CDR3 residues: CSVKGGLGNTIYF. As DNA, the CDR3 is TGCAGCGTTAAGGGGGGGCTTGGAAACACCATATATTTT.

Many counts were recorded for this clonotype. V is TRBV11-2 and J is TRBJ1-5, with a possible D match to TRBD1 (5 bases). Germline lookup yields CDR1 SGHAT and CDR2 FQNNGV. CDR3 length: 16 residues. Trimming stripped 5 bases from V and 0 bases from J, with 14 bases between. For the CDR3, the DNA is TGTGCCAGCAGCCCAGGACAAACATATAGCAATCAGCCCCAGCATTTT. Amino acid sequence: CASSPGQTYSNQPQHF.

In its sample, this clonotype was seen a few times. The chain couples TRBV6-1 to TRBJ2-3; 13 bases align to TRBD2. This CDR3 contains 15 residues. The germline V gene has CDR1 MNHNS and CDR2 SASEGT. Germline trimming cut 6 bases from V and 5 bases from J; bases unmatched to any gene: 5. The CDR3 DNA follows: TGTGCCAGCAGCTGGACTAGCGGGGGTGTAGATACGCAGTATTTT. Translated, it gives CASSWTSGGVDTQYF.

A few counts support this clonotype. The chain employs TRBV5-6 and TRBJ2-7; no firm D call. Trimming stripped 4 bases from V and 0 bases from J, with 11 bases between. There are 14 residues in the CDR3. Germline CDR1 is SGHDT and CDR2 is YYEEEE. CDR3 region: CASSPTWSSYEQYF. The CDR3 DNA reads TGTGCCAGCAGCCCGACTTGGAGCTCCTACGAGCAGTACTTC.

This clonotype was seen ten or more times. V is TRBV12-3 or TRBV12-4 and J is TRBJ2-3; D is possibly TRBD1 (5 bases). V lost 3 bases to trimming and J lost 3 bases, with 10 bases between them. CDR3 length: 14 residues. Here the CDR3 reads CASSFDSLTDTQYF. The CDR3 bases are TGTGCCAGCAGTTTTGACAGCTTAACAGATACGCAGTATTTT.

The chain recombines TRBV20-1 with TRBJ2-7, with TRBD1 identical over 10 bases. Germline trimming cut 3 bases from V and 5 bases from J; bases unmatched to any gene: 1. Germline CDR1 DFQATT, CDR2 SNEGSKA (reference sequence). The CDR3 covers 12 residues. As DNA, the CDR3 is TGCAGTGCTAGGACAGGGGGCCACGAGCAGTACTTC. Its translation: CSARTGGHEQYF.

A few counts support this clonotype. A much larger clone sits a single nucleotide away, making a read error possible. The genes are TRBV6-1 and TRBJ2-7, with D unresolved. Germline loops: CDR1 MNHNS, CDR2 SASEGT. The CDR3 is made up of 13 amino acids. With 0 bases removed from V and 3 bases from J, the gap between germline ends came to 6 bases. As DNA, the CDR3 is TGTGCCAGCAGTGAAGCGCCGGTCTACGAGCAGTACTTC. It encodes CASSEAPVYEQYF.

The J gene is TRBJ1-6, the V gene TRBV16, with unresolved D. In germline, CDR1 is KGHSY, CDR2 FQNENV. Trimming left V 2 bases short and J 2 bases short, with 13 bases between. The CDR3 extends over 17 amino acids. CDR3 DNA: TGTGCCAGCAGCCAAATGCGTGGTAGGACCTATAATTCACCCCTCCACTTT. Protein sequence: CASSQMRGRTYNSPLHF.

This clonotype was counted ten times or more. The V gene is TRBV19, the J gene TRBJ1-5; possible D gene TRBD1, 5 bases. The V end was cut by 0 bases, the J end by 4 bases, with 10 bases between. There are 15 residues in the CDR3. The germline CDR1 and CDR2 sequences are LNHDA and SQIVND (reference sequence). This CDR3 is CASSIDRARNQPQHF. For the CDR3, the DNA is TGTGCCAGTAGTATAGACAGGGCCAGGAATCAGCCCCAGCATTTT.

This clonotype was picked up many times. The chain has TRBV7-6 and TRBJ1-2, with 7 bases fitting TRBD1. The ends lost 0 bases at V and 7 bases at J; junction bases unmatched: 5. Germline V CDR1 and CDR2: SGHVS, FNYEAQ. This CDR3 is built from 14 residues. CDR3 DNA: TGTGCCAGCAGCTTAGCAGAGACAGGGACTGGCTACACCTTC. Translated, it gives CASSLAETGTGYTF.

CDR3 sequence reads: CASSTGQALTGELFF. The CDR3 nucleotides read TGTGCCAGCAGTACAGGACAGGCCCTCACCGGGGAGCTGTTTTTT. The V call is TRBV2, the J call TRBJ2-2; TRBD1 agrees at 7 bases. The V segment lost 5 bases and the J segment 4 bases; nucleotides outside the gene matches: 7. The CDR3 is 15 amino acids. Per the germline V gene, CDR1 is SNHLY and CDR2 is FYNNEI.

The sample holds many counts of this clonotype. This sequence joins TRBV2 and TRBJ2-1; D perhaps matches TRBD1 (7 bases). V shed 10 bases and J shed 8 bases, with 21 bases lying between them. Germline-derived CDR1 and CDR2 are SNHLY and FYNNEI. The CDR3 is 14 amino acids. In nucleotides, the CDR3 is TGTGCCATTCAGGGGGGACCTACGGGACATGAGCAGTTCTTC. Its protein is CAIQGGPTGHEQFF. The full variable domain, its missing parts supplied by reference TRBV2 and TRBJ2-1, is EPEVTQTPSHQVTQMGQEVILRCVPISNHLYFYWYRQILGQKVEFLVSFYNNEISEKSEIFDDQFSVERPDGSNFTLKIRSTKLEDSAMYFCAIQGGPTGHEQFFGPGTRLTVL.

This clonotype has at least ten counts. This chain joins TRBV20-1 and TRBJ1-1; D is ambiguous. V was clipped by 3 bases and J by 3 bases, with 11 bases between them. This CDR3 comprises 13 residues. The germline V gene has CDR1 DFQATT and CDR2 SNEGSKA (reference sequence). The CDR3, as DNA: TGCAGTGCTAGGGGTTCCCTTTACACTGAAGCTTTCTTT. Translation: CSARGSLYTEAFF.

This clonotype was recorded at least ten times. The chain employs TRBV19 and TRBJ1-1; perhaps TRBD1 as D (5 bases). The CDR3 contains 12 residues. Germline CDR1 reads LNHDA; CDR2 reads SQIVND (reference sequence). The V and J ends lost 6 bases and 7 bases respectively, with 12 bases between them. This CDR3 reads CASRFRDGEAFF. The CDR3 bases are TGTGCCAGTAGGTTCCGGGACGGTGAAGCTTTCTTT.

This clonotype was seen at least ten times. The chain has TRBV28 and TRBJ2-5; D is perhaps TRBD1 (6 bases). The germline V gene has CDR1 MDHEN and CDR2 SYDVKM. The CDR3 spans 14 residues. The V gene lost 6 bases and the J gene lost 0 bases, with 11 bases spanning the gap. The CDR3 bases are TGTGCCAGCAGATCGACAGGACACCAAGAGACCCAGTACTTC. Residues: CASRSTGHQETQYF.

This clonotype was recorded many times. The chain employs TRBV11-1 and TRBJ2-1; TRBD1 aligns across 11 bases. This CDR3 contains 15 residues. The germline CDR1 and CDR2 sequences are SGHAT and FQDESV (reference sequence). Losses at the gene ends were 5 bases for V and 7 bases for J; bases not matched to a gene: 7. Here the CDR3 reads CASSPGTGGLNEQFF. The CDR3 nucleotides are TGTGCCAGCAGCCCGGGGACAGGGGGTTTGAATGAGCAGTTCTTC.

There are many counts of this clonotype. This chain links TRBV20-1 with TRBJ2-3; 7 nucleotides align to TRBD2. Unmatched junction bases numbered 7, after V lost 3 bases and J lost 4 bases. This CDR3 has 14 amino acids. Germline CDR1 is DFQATT and CDR2 is SNEGSKA (reference sequence). CDR3 region: CSASTPGGADTQYF. The CDR3 DNA reads as TGCAGTGCTAGCACACCGGGGGGAGCAGATACGCAGTATTTT.

V gene TRBV7-9 combines with J gene TRBJ2-5; D is perhaps TRBD1 or TRBD2 (5 bases each). Germline V gene data show CDR1 as SEHNR and CDR2 as FQNEAQ (reference sequence). Trimming pared 3 bases from V and 5 bases from J, leaving 10 bases between. CDR3 length: 13 amino acids. CDR3 in amino acids: CASSFWGFETQYF. The CDR3 DNA reads as TGTGCCAGCAGCTTTTGGGGGTTCGAGACCCAGTACTTC.